This T cell receptor (beta chain) originates from a study of control samples from healthy donors and cancer patients. CDR3 length equals 18 residues. CDR1 LNHDA and CDR2 SQIVND come from the germline V gene (reference sequence). The germline V and J ends were trimmed by 1 base and 0 bases, with 17 bases remaining between them. Profiling relied on immunoSEQ multiplex PCR, and the TCRdb table lists in-frame clones only, not all of them. The sample lists under 450,000 clones, around 90% occurring once. V usage is TRBV19 and J usage is TRBJ2-3; no clear D. This sequence originates from a middle-aged man with head and neck cancer. Source material: PBMCs. CDR3 sequence (DNA): TGTGCCAGTAGTATAGCCCTCTCCGGTGCCGGTAGCACAGATACGCAGTATTTT. Amino acid sequence: CASSIALSGAGSTDTQYF.